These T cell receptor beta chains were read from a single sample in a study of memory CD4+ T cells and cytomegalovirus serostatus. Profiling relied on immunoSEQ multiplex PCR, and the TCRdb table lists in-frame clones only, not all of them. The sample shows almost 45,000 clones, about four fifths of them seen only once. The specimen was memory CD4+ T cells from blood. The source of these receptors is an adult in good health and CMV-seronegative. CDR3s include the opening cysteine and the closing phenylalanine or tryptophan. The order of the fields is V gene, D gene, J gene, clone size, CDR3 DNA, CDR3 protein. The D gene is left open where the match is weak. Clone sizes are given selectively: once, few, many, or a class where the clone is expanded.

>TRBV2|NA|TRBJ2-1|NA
TGTGCCAGCTGGGCCTCGGTCCACAATGAGCAGTTCTTC
CASWASVHNEQFF
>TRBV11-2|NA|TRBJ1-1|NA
TGTGCCAGCAGCTTTTTCCCGGCCCGGGGCACTGAAGCTTTCTTT
CASSFFPARGTEAFF
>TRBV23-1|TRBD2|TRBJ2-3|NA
TGCGCCAGCCCGGGGGGGCTAGGTCCCACAGATACGCAGTATTTT
CASPGGLGPTDTQYF
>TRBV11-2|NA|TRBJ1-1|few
TGTGCCAGCAGCTACTCCAGGGTTAACACTGAAGCTTTCTTT
CASSYSRVNTEAFF
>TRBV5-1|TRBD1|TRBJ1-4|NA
TGCGCCAGCAGCTCGACAGGGGGAGATGAAAAACTGTTTTTT
CASSSTGGDEKLFF
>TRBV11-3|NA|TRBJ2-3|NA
TGTGCCAGCAGTCCTGACGGGGGCACAGATACGCAGTATTTT
CASSPDGGTDTQYF
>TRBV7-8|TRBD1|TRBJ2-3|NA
TGTGCCAGCAGCTTAGTAAGGTTGTGGACAGGGGGCACAGATACGCAGTATTTT
CASSLVRLWTGGTDTQYF
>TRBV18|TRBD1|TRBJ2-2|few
TGTGCCAGCTCATCCCGACAGGGGGCCGACACCGGGGAGCTGTTTTTT
CASSSRQGADTGELFF
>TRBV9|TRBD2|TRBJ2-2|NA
TGTGCCAGCAGCGTAGCTGGGACTAGAGGGGCCGGGGAGCTGTTTTTT
CASSVAGTRGAGELFF
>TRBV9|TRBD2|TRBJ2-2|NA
TGTGCCAGCAGCGCAGCATCTAGCGGGAGTTACACCGGGGAGCTGTTTTTT
CASSAASSGSYTGELFF
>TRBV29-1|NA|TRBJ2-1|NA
TGCAGCGTTGATGGAGCAGCTAGTGAGCAGTTCTTC
CSVDGAASEQFF
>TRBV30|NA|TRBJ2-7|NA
TGTGCCTGGGGGCTAGAGACTTACGAGCAGTACTTC
CAWGLETYEQYF
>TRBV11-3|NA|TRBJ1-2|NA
TGTGCCAGCAGCTTAGCAAGTATCTACTATGGCTACACCTTC
CASSLASIYYGYTF
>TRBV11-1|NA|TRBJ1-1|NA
TGTGCCAGCAGGCGCTCTCCGACAGCGTATGGCGGAGCTTTCTTT
CASRRSPTAYGGAFF
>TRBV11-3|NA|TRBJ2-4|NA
TGTGCCAGCAGCTTAGAGCAGGGGAACATTCAGTACTTC
CASSLEQGNIQYF
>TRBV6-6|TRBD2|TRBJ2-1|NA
TGTGCCAGCACCGCGGGAGGGCCTAATGAGCAGTTCTTC
CASTAGGPNEQFF
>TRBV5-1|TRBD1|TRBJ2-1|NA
TGCGCCAGCAGCACACACTACCCGGTGGCGGGACAGGGGAGGAATGAGCAGTTCTTC
CASSTHYPVAGQGRNEQFF
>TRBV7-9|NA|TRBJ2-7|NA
TGTGCCAGCCGGGGCGGTTACGAGCAGTACTTC
CASRGGYEQYF
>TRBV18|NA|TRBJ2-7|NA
TGTGCCAGCTCACCACAGCAGGGTAACAACGAGCAGTACTTC
CASSPQQGNNEQYF
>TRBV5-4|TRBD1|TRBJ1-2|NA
TGTGCCAGCAGCACCCGACAGGGATACTATGGCTACACCTTC
CASSTRQGYYGYTF
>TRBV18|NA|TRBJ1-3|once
TGTGCCAGCTCACCAGTCGGGCCAGGCACGAGTGGAGAGGGAAACACCATATATTTT
CASSPVGPGTSGEGNTIYF
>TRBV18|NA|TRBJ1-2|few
TGTGCCAGCTCACCATCCGATACGAGGGGCTACACCTTC
CASSPSDTRGYTF
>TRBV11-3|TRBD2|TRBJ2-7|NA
TGTGCCAGCACGGGCCTAGCGGGAGGCTACGAGCAGTACTTC
CASTGLAGGYEQYF
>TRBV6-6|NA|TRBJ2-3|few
TGTGCCAGCAGTTTACGGGAGAGGTATGATACGCAGTATTTT
CASSLRERYDTQYF
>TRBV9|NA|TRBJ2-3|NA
TGTGCCAGCAGCGTAGCCCCATCTGATACGCAGTATTTT
CASSVAPSDTQYF
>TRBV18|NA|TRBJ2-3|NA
TGTGCCAGCTCACTCAATCCAGGCACAGATACGCAGTATTTT
CASSLNPGTDTQYF
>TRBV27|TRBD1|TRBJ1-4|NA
TGTGCCAGCAGCTCCCGAGGGACAGTAATGGAAAAACTGTTTTTT
CASSSRGTVMEKLFF
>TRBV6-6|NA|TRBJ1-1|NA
TGTGCCAGCAACCCCTTGGGGGAGCCAAACACTGAAGCTTTCTTT
CASNPLGEPNTEAFF
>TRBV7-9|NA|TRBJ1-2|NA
TGTGCCAGCAGAATCAACTCTGGGGGATACACCTTC
CASRINSGGYTF
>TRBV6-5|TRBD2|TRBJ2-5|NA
TGTGCCAGCAGTTACTCTCTACTAGCGACCCAAGAGACCCAGTACTTC
CASSYSLLATQETQYF
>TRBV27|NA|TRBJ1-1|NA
TGTGCCAGCAGTCTACAGGGCCGAACCACTGAAGCTTTCTTT
CASSLQGRTTEAFF
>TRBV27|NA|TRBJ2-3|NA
TGTGCCAGCAGTTGGGGGCCAGGGGCAGATACGCAGTATTTT
CASSWGPGADTQYF
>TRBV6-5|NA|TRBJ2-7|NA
TGTGCCACCCGGCCTACAGGTTCAAACTACGAGCAGTACTTC
CATRPTGSNYEQYF
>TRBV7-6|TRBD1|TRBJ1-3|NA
TGTGCCACGAGCCGGGACAGGGCAAACACCATATATTTT
CATSRDRANTIYF
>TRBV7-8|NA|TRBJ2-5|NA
TGTGCCAGCGCAAGACAAGAGACCCAGTACTTC
CASARQETQYF
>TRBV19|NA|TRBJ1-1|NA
TGTGCCAGTAGTATAGATCTGGGATCCACTGAAGCTTTCTTT
CASSIDLGSTEAFF
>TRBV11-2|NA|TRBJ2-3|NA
TGTGCCAGCAGCACCCTCGCGAGGGGTCTAAGCACAGATACGCAGTATTTT
CASSTLARGLSTDTQYF
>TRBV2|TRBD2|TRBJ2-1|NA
TGTGCCAGCAGTGATTCTTGGACTAGCGGGCCCAGCTCCTACAATGAGCAGTTCTTC
CASSDSWTSGPSSYNEQFF
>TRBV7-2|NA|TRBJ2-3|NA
TGTGCCAGCAGCCTCGCGGGGATTAGCACAGATACGCAGTATTTT
CASSLAGISTDTQYF
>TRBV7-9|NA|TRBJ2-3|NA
TGTGCCAGCAGCTTAGCCGAAGTGGGTACGCAGTATTTT
CASSLAEVGTQYF
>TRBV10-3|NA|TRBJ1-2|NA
TGTGCCACTACAGACCGATCCTTCTATGGCTACACCTTC
CATTDRSFYGYTF
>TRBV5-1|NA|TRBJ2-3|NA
TGCGCCAGCACAACGTGGGAGCCCACAGATACGCAGTATTTT
CASTTWEPTDTQYF
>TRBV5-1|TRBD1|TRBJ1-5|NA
TGCGCCAGCAGCTTGGAACAGGGGGGCAAGCCCCAGCATTTT
CASSLEQGGKPQHF
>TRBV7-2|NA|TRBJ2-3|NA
TGTGCCAGCAGCTTAGGGAGCCGTACGCAGTATTTT
CASSLGSRTQYF
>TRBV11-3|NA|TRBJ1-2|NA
TGTGCCAGCAGCTTAACGAGAGCTAACTATGGCTACACCTTC
CASSLTRANYGYTF
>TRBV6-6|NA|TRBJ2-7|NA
TGTGCCAGCAGCCGAACGGGCCGCACGGACGAGCAGTACTTC
CASSRTGRTDEQYF
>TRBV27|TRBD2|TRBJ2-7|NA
TGTGCCAGCAGTCTAACCTTTTCGGCGGGAGGGCCGCCCTACGAGCAGTACTTC
CASSLTFSAGGPPYEQYF
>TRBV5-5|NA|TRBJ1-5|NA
TGTGCCAGCAGCTTGGCAGGATGGGGACAGCCCCAGCATTTT
CASSLAGWGQPQHF
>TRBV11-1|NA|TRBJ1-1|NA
TGTGCCAGCAGCTTAGGGGGTTGGCCTGAAGCTTTCTTT
CASSLGGWPEAFF
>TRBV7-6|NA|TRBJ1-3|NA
TGTGCCAGCAGCTTAGTCAGCGACTCTGGAAACACCATATATTTT
CASSLVSDSGNTIYF
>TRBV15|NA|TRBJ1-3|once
TGTGCCACCACCAACAGAGACACCATATATTTT
CATTNRDTIYF
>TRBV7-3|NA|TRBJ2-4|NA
TGTGCCAGCAGCTTAAGAGGGGGTAGTAGGGACATTCAGTACTTC
CASSLRGGSRDIQYF
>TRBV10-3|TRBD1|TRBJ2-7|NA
TGTGCCATCGGCAGGACAGGGGGCATTTCAAACTACGAGCAGTACTTC
CAIGRTGGISNYEQYF